The 26 T cell receptor beta chains given below trace back to one sample, sequenced in a study of T cell changes during pregnancy in multiple sclerosis (dated by TCRdb to about 2019). Library method: the immunoSEQ multiplex PCR assay. Held by TCRdb, this immuneACCESS table contains in-frame sequences only and omits some clones. Under half of the omission traces to an unresolved V gene where checked; the cause of the rest is unknown. The sample profile shows 70,000 to 95,000 clones; 93% of them were found once. Jointly, the top ten make up approximately 2.5% of the sample. This sample comprised peripheral blood, obtained in the second trimester of pregnancy. The receptors come from a female donor with multiple sclerosis, enrolled in a pregnancy study.

The genes are TRBV11-3 and TRBJ1-1; the D is unclear. V was trimmed by 3 bases and J by 0 bases, leaving 5 bases between them. The CDR3 totals 13 residues. Per the germline V gene, CDR1 is SGHNT and CDR2 is YENEEA. The CDR3 protein is CASSLEMNTEAFF. The CDR3, as DNA: TGTGCCAGCAGCTTGGAGATGAACACTGAAGCTTTCTTT.

CDR3 loop: CASSLYNEKLFF. Here the CDR3 DNA reads TGCGCCAGCAGCTTGTATAATGAAAAACTGTTTTTT. The chain joins TRBV5-1 to TRBJ1-4; no clear D gene. There are 12 residues in the CDR3. Germline assignment: CDR1 SGHRS and CDR2 YFSETQ. V lost 1 base and J 4 bases, leaving 2 bases between the germline ends. The entire variable domain, with the rest obtained from reference TRBV5-1 and TRBJ1-4, is as follows: KAGVTQTPRYLIKTRGQQVTLSCSPISGHRSVSWYQQTPGQGLQFLFEYFSETQRNKGNFPGRFSGRQFSNSRSEMNVSTLELGDSALYLCASSLYNEKLFFGSGTQLSVL.

The chain is built from TRBV18 and TRBJ2-1; 8 bases line up with TRBD1. This CDR3 has 14 amino acids. Germline CDR1 is KGHSH and CDR2 is LQKENI. With 3 bases clipped from V and 8 bases from J, the junction kept 6 bases outside the gene matches. CDR3 DNA sequence: TGTGCCAGCTCACCCGACAGGGGAGGTGATGAGCAGTTCTTC. It encodes CASSPDRGGDEQFF.

The chain combines TRBV4-2 with TRBJ1-2; the D gene is possibly TRBD1 (6 bases). Germline V gene data show CDR1 as LGHNA and CDR2 as YNFKEQ. Trimming took 6 bases from V and 3 from J, leaving 14 bases between them. CDR3 length: 14 amino acids. The CDR3 coding sequence is TGTGCCAGCAGGCAGGGAGGGGGTGACTATGGCTACACCTTC. Its translation: CASRQGGGDYGYTF.

The genes are TRBV2 and TRBJ2-5, with no clear D. The germline CDR1 and CDR2 sequences are SNHLY and FYNNEI. V was shortened by 3 bases and J by 0 bases, with 2 bases between the two germline ends. The length of the CDR3 is 12 residues. CDR3 loop: CASSDYQETQYF. For the CDR3, the DNA is TGTGCCAGCAGTGACTACCAAGAGACCCAGTACTTC.

The chain recombines TRBV6-1 with TRBJ2-5, with 11 bases fitting TRBD1. J was trimmed by 5 bases and V by 8 bases; bases with no gene match: 7. This CDR3 is 14 amino acids long. Germline V gives CDR1 MNHNS, CDR2 SASEGT. CDR3 DNA sequence: TGTGCCAGCGGAGGGACAGGGGGTCTGGAGACCCAGTACTTC. Translating it yields CASGGTGGLETQYF.

This clone has just one count. The J gene is TRBJ1-2, the V gene TRBV5-1, with D uncertain. The CDR3 is 15 residues long. CDR1 is SGHRS and CDR2 is YFSETQ in the germline V gene. V was trimmed by 2 bases and J by 3 bases, leaving 14 bases between them. The CDR3, as DNA: TGCGCCAGCAGCTTCGGGGTGGTCGACTACTATGGCTACACCTTC. This encodes CASSFGVVDYYGYTF.

This chain connects TRBV7-2 to TRBJ2-1; 8 nucleotides agree with TRBD2. V lost 6 bases, J lost 1 base, and 8 bases stayed unmatched. The CDR3 has 16 residues. Per germline, CDR1 SGHTA and CDR2 FQGNSA. The CDR3 coding sequence is TGTGCCAGCAGTCCGAGCAGCGGGAGATCCTACAATGAGCAGTTCTTC. Its translation is CASSPSSGRSYNEQFF.

This clone has just one count. This chain joins TRBV4-2 and TRBJ1-4, with unresolved D. The CDR3 totals 13 residues. The germline V and J ends were trimmed by 3 bases and 8 bases, with 10 bases remaining between them. From germline, CDR1 is LGHNA and CDR2 YNFKEQ. CDR3 nucleotide sequence: TGTGCCAGCAGCCACCTCCTGGAGGAAAAACTGTTTTTT. This translates into CASSHLLEEKLFF.

The chain recombines TRBV5-1 with TRBJ2-7; tentatively, D is TRBD2 (6 bases). Trimming removed 0 bases at V and 3 bases at J, with 13 bases between. The length of the CDR3 is 15 residues. Germline CDR1 SGHRS, CDR2 YFSETQ. The CDR3 DNA is TGCGCCAGCAGCTTGGTGCGCGGGGCTGACTACGAGCAGTACTTC. It translates to CASSLVRGADYEQYF.

The J gene is TRBJ2-7, the V gene TRBV6-1; 8 positions match TRBD1. CDR1 is MNHNS and CDR2 is SASEGT in the germline V gene. This CDR3 has 14 amino acids. The V gene end was trimmed by 7 bases and the J gene end by 0 bases; junction bases not matched to a gene: 5. CDR3 in DNA: TGTGCCAGCAAACCGGACAGGGCCTCCTACGAGCAGTACTTC. Amino acid sequence: CASKPDRASYEQYF.

V usage is TRBV18 and J usage is TRBJ2-7; D possibly corresponds to TRBD2 (5 bases). Germline loops: CDR1 KGHSH, CDR2 LQKENI. This CDR3 is 13 amino acids long. The ends were cut back, 1 base at V and 2 bases at J, with 6 bases in the middle. The CDR3 DNA follows: TGTGCCAGCTCACCACAGGGAGCCTACGAGCAGTACTTC. This encodes CASSPQGAYEQYF.

The chain carries TRBV2 and TRBJ1-5; D not resolved. In germline, CDR1 is SNHLY, CDR2 FYNNEI. V was clipped by 1 base and J by 5 bases, with 12 bases between them. This CDR3 contains 15 residues. DNA of the CDR3: TGTGCCAGCAGTGAAGGGAGGGCTCGTGATCAGCCCCAGCATTTT. Translated, it gives CASSEGRARDQPQHF.

The V call is TRBV5-4, the J call TRBJ1-5; possibly TRBD1 for D (5 bases). With 4 bases removed from V and 2 bases from J, the gap between germline ends came to 13 bases. The CDR3 extends over 15 amino acids. Looked up from germline, CDR1 is SGHNT and CDR2 is YYREEE (reference sequence). CDR3 loop: CASSHGGSGNQPQHF. CDR3 DNA: TGTGCCAGCAGCCATGGGGGGAGCGGCAATCAGCCCCAGCATTTT.

The chain employs TRBV5-6 and TRBJ1-4, with D perhaps matching TRBD1 (6 bases). Germline CDR1 is SGHDT and CDR2 is YYEEEE. There are 15 residues in the CDR3. V was cut by 4 bases and J by 8 bases, with 18 bases left in between. Written as DNA, the CDR3 is TGTGCCAGCAGCCCTGGACAGACTCGAAGGGAAAAACTGTTTTTT. Translation gives CASSPGQTRREKLFF.

V and J are TRBV4-2 and TRBJ2-3, with D perhaps TRBD2 (6 bases). Trimming cost V 1 base and J 2 bases, with 7 bases left between them. The CDR3 is 14 amino acids. Per germline, CDR1 LGHNA and CDR2 YNFKEQ. The CDR3 nucleotides read TGTGCCAGCAGCCAAGCGGGGGACACAGATACGCAGTATTTT. It encodes CASSQAGDTDTQYF.

The chain couples TRBV9 to TRBJ1-2; the D gene is possibly TRBD1 (6 bases). This CDR3 is 15 amino acids long. The V gene's germline CDR1 is SGDLS and CDR2 YYNGEE. Between the trimmed V and J ends, which lost 0 bases and 3 bases, there was a span of 12 bases. In DNA, the CDR3 is TGTGCCAGCAGCGTAGGGCCAGGGGTACACTATGGCTACACCTTC. This sequence encodes CASSVGPGVHYGYTF.

This clone was recorded once. The chain is built from TRBV19 and TRBJ1-5; 7 nucleotides agree with TRBD1. The V segment lost 1 base and the J segment 6 bases; nucleotides outside the gene matches: 9. Germline loops: CDR1 LNHDA, CDR2 SQIVND (reference sequence). The CDR3 is 16 amino acids. The CDR3 spells CASSIGGGGPSQPQHF. Written as DNA, the CDR3 is TGTGCCAGTAGTATAGGTGGAGGGGGCCCAAGTCAGCCCCAGCATTTT.

The CDR3 DNA reads as TGTGCCAGTAGTGCGAGGGAGCTGTTTTTT. Residues: CASSARELFF. The V gene is TRBV19, the J gene TRBJ2-2; D is undetermined. V gave up 5 bases and J gave up 9 bases, with 4 bases separating them. CDR1 and CDR2 (germline): LNHDA, SQIVND (reference sequence). The CDR3 spans 10 residues.

This sequence joins TRBV13 and TRBJ2-7, with D perhaps matching TRBD2 (6 bases). Germline V gene sequence: CDR1 PRHDT, CDR2 FYEKMQ (reference sequence). CDR3 size: 20 residues. The V gene lost 1 base and the J gene lost 0 bases, with 25 bases spanning the gap. The CDR3 nucleotides read TGTGCCAGCAGCTTAGTAGGCCTCCCCGGTGGGGGGAAAAGCTCCTACGAGCAGTACTTC. It is translated as CASSLVGLPGGGKSSYEQYF.

This chain connects TRBV15 to TRBJ2-7; a weak D match, TRBD1 (6 bases). V lost 8 bases and J 4 bases, leaving 18 bases between the germline ends. The V gene's germline CDR1 is LNHNV and CDR2 YYDKDF (reference sequence). CDR3 length: 14 residues. CDR3 protein: CATSAGRGSYEQYF. CDR3 DNA sequence: TGTGCCACCTCGGCCGGCAGGGGATCGTACGAGCAGTACTTC.

The rearrangement uses TRBV30 and TRBJ2-4, with 9 positions matching TRBD1. Germline-derived CDR1 and CDR2 are GTSNPN and SVGIG (reference sequence). CDR3 length: 13 amino acids. Trimming removed 5 bases from V and 5 bases from J; junction bases left unmatched: 4. DNA of the CDR3: TGTGCCTGGGGGACAGGGATGGAAAACATTCAGTACTTC. Its protein product is CAWGTGMENIQYF.

Only one count was recorded for this clone. The chain recombines TRBV7-8 with TRBJ1-5; D gene uncertain. V was shortened by 5 bases and J by 1 base, with 6 bases between the two germline ends. Germline values: CDR1 SGHVS, CDR2 FQNEAQ. The CDR3 covers 13 residues. CDR3: CASSPTSNQPQHF. Here the CDR3 DNA reads TGTGCCAGCAGCCCGACAAGCAATCAGCCCCAGCATTTT. The whole variable domain, filled in from reference TRBV7-8 and TRBJ1-5, reads GAGVSQSPRYKVAKRGQDVALRCDPISGHVSLFWYQQALGQGPEFLTYFQNEAQLDKSGLPSDRFFAERPEGSVSTLKIQRTQQEDSAVYLCASSPTSNQPQHFGDGTRLSIL.

The chain carries TRBV15 and TRBJ2-5, with TRBD2 matching over 9 bases. The CDR3 length is 19 residues. Per the germline V gene, CDR1 is LNHNV and CDR2 is YYDKDF (reference sequence). Germline trimming cut 0 bases from V and 2 bases from J; bases unmatched to any gene: 13. The CDR3 spells CATSRDQAIAGDLQETQYF. The CDR3, as DNA: TGTGCCACCAGCAGAGATCAGGCGATAGCGGGGGACCTACAAGAGACCCAGTACTTC.

The chain carries TRBV5-4 and TRBJ1-3, with TRBD1 identical over 8 bases. CDR1 is SGHNT, CDR2 YYREEE, per germline (reference sequence). J lost 0 bases, V lost 2 bases, and 7 bases had no gene match. This CDR3 spans 17 amino acids. The CDR3 spells CASSFPQGANSGNTIYF. The CDR3 DNA is TGTGCCAGCAGCTTTCCTCAGGGGGCAAACTCTGGAAACACCATATATTTT.

The chain employs TRBV28 and TRBJ1-1; TRBD1 might be the D (5 bases). The CDR3 is 17 amino acids. Germline loops: CDR1 MDHEN, CDR2 SYDVKM. V was trimmed by 2 bases and J by 0 bases, leaving 16 bases between them. The CDR3 here is CASSLPRWGNVNTEAFF. CDR3 nucleotides: TGTGCCAGCAGTTTACCCCGGTGGGGCAATGTGAACACTGAAGCTTTCTTT.